This T cell receptor (beta chain) was identified during a study of cytomegalovirus exposure and HLA in healthy donors. Study observations and caveats: Later work found that TCR association rates differed between HLA loci; DRB1 had the most and HLA-C the fewest. Fewer N-insertions (relative to the roughly 670-donor mean) were reportedly seen in an Asian-associated ancestry cluster in a later analysis. TCR beta chain V- and J-gene trimming was linked, in a later analysis, to a missense variant in DCLRE1C. TCR beta chains numbering more than 150 were designated cytomegalovirus-associated.

It was with 60 Vbeta and 13 Jbeta primers that the PCR ran. Here immunoSEQ multiplex PCR was the method, and the copy in TCRdb shows in-frame clones only, minus some. This sample carries fewer than 130,000 clones, roughly 80% of them seen once, and the ten largest clones take over 5%. Deletions cut 3 bases from V and 2 bases from J, with 10 bases between. This CDR3 has 14 residues. CDR1 and CDR2 (germline): MNHEY, SVGAGI. A note on this clone: As yet, its antigen is unknown.

The sequencing sample was made of PBMCs. This TCR was recovered from a female donor in good health and CMV-seropositive. V and J are TRBV6-5 and TRBJ1-1; D uncertain. CDR3 residues: CASSYEYLNTEAFF. The CDR3 nucleotides are TGTGCCAGCAGTTATGAGTACCTAAACACTGAAGCTTTCTTT.